The rows below give T cell receptor beta chains drawn from one sample of a study of blood T cell repertoires in COVID-19. Profiled with immunoSEQ multiplex PCR; TCRdb holds only in-frame clones, not every one. The sample has 90,000 to 120,000 clones; less than 90% are singletons. The sequenced material came from peripheral blood. These receptors were collected from a human donor in a cohort sampled during active COVID-19. CDR3s include the opening cysteine and the closing phenylalanine or tryptophan. Each record gives: J gene, clone size, V gene, D gene, CDR3 protein, CDR3 DNA. D genes are given only for firm matches. For some rows the clone size is stated as once, few or many, or as a class when expanded; others skip it.

>TRBJ2-3|few|TRBV9|TRBD2
CASSVVGGGPTDTQYF
TGTGCCAGCAGCGTAGTCGGGGGAGGGCCCACAGATACGCAGTATTTT
>TRBJ2-3|.|TRBV4-1|TRBD2
CASSPGTSGRARGTDTQYF
TGCGCCAGCAGCCCGGGGACTAGCGGGAGGGCCCGAGGCACAGATACGCAGTATTTT
>TRBJ1-1|.|TRBV12-3/TRBV12-4|.
CASRSRVHTEAFF
TGTGCCAGCAGAAGCAGGGTTCACACTGAAGCTTTCTTT
>TRBJ1-1|.|TRBV11-3|.
CASSFEVNTEAFF
TGTGCCAGCAGCTTCGAGGTGAACACTGAAGCTTTCTTT
>TRBJ1-6|.|TRBV5-1|.
CASSLAGVKHGSPLHF
TGCGCCAGCAGCTTGGCCGGGGTTAAGCACGGTTCACCCCTCCACTTT
>TRBJ1-1|.|TRBV6-5|TRBD1
CASNTGGNTEAFF
TGTGCCAGCAATACAGGGGGAAACACTGAAGCTTTCTTT
>TRBJ2-7|.|TRBV6-2/TRBV6-3|TRBD2
CASSQRLAGGDEQYF
TGTGCCAGCAGCCAAAGACTAGCGGGAGGGGACGAGCAGTACTTC
>TRBJ1-5|.|TRBV2|.
CASGGRGTPGNQPQHF
TGTGCCAGCGGCGGTAGGGGGACCCCGGGGAATCAGCCCCAGCATTTT
>TRBJ2-7|.|TRBV7-2|TRBD2
CASSPDSGRSAEQYF
TGTGCCAGCAGTCCCGATAGCGGGAGGTCCGCCGAGCAGTACTTC
>TRBJ1-2|.|TRBV5-1|TRBD1
CASSVGTGFYYTF
TGCGCCAGCAGCGTCGGGACAGGGTTTTACTACACCTTC